Shown below are 2 T cell receptor beta chains from a single sample sequenced in a study of identical twins. In TCRdb, the 5' RACE reads were re-called with MiXCR into one record per CDR3 protein. The repertoire holds 450,000 to 500,000 distinct CDR3 sequences, with approximately 15% as singletons. These records were also assigned to another study, of yellow fever vaccine responses in identical twins.

Material: CD4+ T cells sorted from blood. These receptors were taken from a woman aged 18 to 35 in good health.

In this sample, this clonotype turned up a few times. The chain has TRBV9 and TRBJ2-7; D may be TRBD1 or TRBD2 (5 bases each). Germline loops: CDR1 SGDLS, CDR2 YYNGEE. Trimming left V 4 bases short and J 7 bases short, with 18 bases between. This CDR3 is built from 14 residues. CDR3 coding DNA: TGTGCCAGCAGCTCTAGCCCCGGCCAGGGAGAGCAGTACTTC. This codes for CASSSSPGQGEQYF.

The table lists this clonotype with a few counts. This sequence joins TRBV29-1 and TRBJ2-2; D might be TRBD2 (6 bases). Germline loops: CDR1 SQVTM, CDR2 ANQGSEA. With 2 bases removed from V and 1 base from J, the gap between germline ends came to 8 bases. This CDR3 has 14 residues. The CDR3 protein is CSVEWGENTGELFF. CDR3 DNA: TGCAGCGTTGAATGGGGGGAGAACACCGGGGAGCTGTTTTTT.